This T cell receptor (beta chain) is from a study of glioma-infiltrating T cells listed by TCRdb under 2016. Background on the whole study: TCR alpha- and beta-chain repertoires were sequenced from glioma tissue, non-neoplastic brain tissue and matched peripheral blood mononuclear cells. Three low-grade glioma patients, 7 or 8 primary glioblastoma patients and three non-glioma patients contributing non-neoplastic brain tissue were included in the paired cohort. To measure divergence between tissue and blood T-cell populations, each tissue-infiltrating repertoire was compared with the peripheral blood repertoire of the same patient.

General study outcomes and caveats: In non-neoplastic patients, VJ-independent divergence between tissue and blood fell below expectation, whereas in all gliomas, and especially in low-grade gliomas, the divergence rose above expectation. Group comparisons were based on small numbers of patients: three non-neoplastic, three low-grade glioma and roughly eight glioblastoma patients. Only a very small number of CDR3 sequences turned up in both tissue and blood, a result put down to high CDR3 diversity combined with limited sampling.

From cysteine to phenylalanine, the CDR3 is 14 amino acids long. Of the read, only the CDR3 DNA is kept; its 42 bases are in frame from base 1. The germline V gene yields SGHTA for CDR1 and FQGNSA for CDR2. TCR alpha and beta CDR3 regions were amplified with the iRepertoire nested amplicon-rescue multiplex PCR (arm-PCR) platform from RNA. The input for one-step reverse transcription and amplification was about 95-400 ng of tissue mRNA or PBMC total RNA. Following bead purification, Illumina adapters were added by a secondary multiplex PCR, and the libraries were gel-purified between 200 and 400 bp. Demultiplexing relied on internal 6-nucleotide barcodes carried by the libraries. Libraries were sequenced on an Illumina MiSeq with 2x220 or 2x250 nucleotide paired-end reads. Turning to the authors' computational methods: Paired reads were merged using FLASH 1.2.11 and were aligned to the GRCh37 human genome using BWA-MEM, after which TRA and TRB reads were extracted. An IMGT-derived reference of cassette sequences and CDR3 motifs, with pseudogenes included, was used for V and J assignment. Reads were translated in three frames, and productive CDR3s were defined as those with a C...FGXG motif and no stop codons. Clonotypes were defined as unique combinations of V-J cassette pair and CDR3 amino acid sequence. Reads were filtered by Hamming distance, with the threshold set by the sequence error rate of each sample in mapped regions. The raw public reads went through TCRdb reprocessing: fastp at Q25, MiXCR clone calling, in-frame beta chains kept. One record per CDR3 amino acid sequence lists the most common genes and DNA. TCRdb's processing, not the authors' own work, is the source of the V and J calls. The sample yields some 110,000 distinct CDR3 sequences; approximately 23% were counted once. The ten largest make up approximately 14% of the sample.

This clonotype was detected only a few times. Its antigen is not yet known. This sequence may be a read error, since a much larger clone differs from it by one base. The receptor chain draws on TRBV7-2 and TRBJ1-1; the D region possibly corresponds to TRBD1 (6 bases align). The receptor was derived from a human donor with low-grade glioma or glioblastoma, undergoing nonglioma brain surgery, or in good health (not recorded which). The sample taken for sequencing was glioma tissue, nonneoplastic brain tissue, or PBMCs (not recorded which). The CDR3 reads CAGSPPPRGGEAFF. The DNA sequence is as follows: TGTGCCGGCAGCCCACCCCCCAGGGGAGGGGAAGCTTTCTTT.